This TCR beta chain was sequenced for a study of siplizumab effects on memory and regulatory T cells. Germline V gene data show CDR1 as MNHNS and CDR2 as SASEGT. The CDR3 is made up of 13 amino acids. Trimming cost V 6 bases and J 5 bases; bases outside gene matches: 6. This clone was recorded once. Clones were sequenced by immunoSEQ multiplex PCR, and TCRdb holds only the in-frame ones, with some missing. The sample has about 100,000 clones; around 93% are singletons. Sequenced: non-Treg CD4+ T cells sorted from blood. The TCR comes from a human donor in good health. This sequence joins TRBV6-1 and TRBJ1-1; 7 bases map to TRBD1. This CDR3 reads CASRLTGHTEAFF. The CDR3 coding sequence is TGTGCCAGCAGGTTGACAGGGCATACTGAAGCTTTCTTT.